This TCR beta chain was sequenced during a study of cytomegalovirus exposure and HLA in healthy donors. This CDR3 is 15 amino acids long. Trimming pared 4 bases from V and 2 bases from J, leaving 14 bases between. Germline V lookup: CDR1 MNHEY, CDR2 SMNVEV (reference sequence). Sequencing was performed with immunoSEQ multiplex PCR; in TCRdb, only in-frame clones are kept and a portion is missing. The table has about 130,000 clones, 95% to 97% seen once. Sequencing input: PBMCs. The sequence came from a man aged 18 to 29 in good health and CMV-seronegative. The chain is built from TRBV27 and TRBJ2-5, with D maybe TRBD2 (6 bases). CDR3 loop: CASSSDYRTQETQYF. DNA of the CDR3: TGTGCCAGCAGTTCGGACTACCGAACTCAAGAGACCCAGTACTTC.